These T cell receptor beta chains were read from a single sample in a study of molecular identifiers for immune sequencing clone quantification. TCRdb re-called the PCR reads with MiXCR, one entry per CDR3 protein. The repertoire holds 45,000 to 65,000 distinct CDR3 sequences, about 23% seen once, with under 2% in the top ten. What was sequenced was naive CD8+ T cells from blood, with Jurkat cell RNA spiked in. The source of these receptors is a human donor in good health. Some libraries in this study had Jurkat cell RNA spiked in. The CDR3 runs from the conserved cysteine through the conserved F or W. D genes are given only for firm matches. Some rows have no size entry. The others give once, few or many, or a class for an expanded clone.

d_call,clone_size,j_call,v_call,cdr3_aa,cdr3_nt
TRBD2,many,TRBJ2-7,TRBV10-2,CASSESGSGRGGYEQYF,TGCGCCAGCAGTGAGTCTGGTAGCGGGAGGGGAGGCTACGAGCAGTACTTC
TRBD1,many,TRBJ2-3,TRBV27,CASSLQDRGLSDTQYF,TGTGCCAGCAGTTTACAAGACAGGGGGCTATCAGATACGCAGTATTTT
.,many,TRBJ2-5,TRBV27,CASSRDSGAVQETQYF,TGTGCCAGCAGTCGCGACAGCGGAGCAGTACAAGAGACCCAGTACTTC
.,.,TRBJ2-7,TRBV7-9,CASGSPQTHSYVQYF,TGTGCCAGCGGCTCCCCCCAGACACATTCCTACGTGCAGTACTTC
.,many,TRBJ2-1,TRBV7-9,CASSLGAGAYNEQFF,TGTGCCAGCAGCTTAGGGGCCGGGGCCTACAATGAGCAGTTCTTC
TRBD1,many,TRBJ2-3,TRBV4-3,CASSQDIGQGTDTQYF,TGCGCCAGCAGCCAAGATATCGGACAGGGGACAGATACGCAGTATTTT
.,few,TRBJ1-2,TRBV3-1,CASSQEWGPDGYTF,TGTGCCAGCAGCCAAGAATGGGGGCCCGATGGCTACACCTTC
.,many,TRBJ2-7,TRBV28,CASSPTGSHSYEQYF,TGTGCCAGCAGTCCTACAGGGTCCCACTCCTACGAGCAGTACTTC
TRBD1,many,TRBJ1-1,TRBV29-1,CSARQGSYTEAFF,TGCAGCGCTCGACAGGGCTCGTACACTGAAGCTTTCTTT
.,many,TRBJ2-7,TRBV11-2,CASEPLTGDEQYF,TGTGCCAGCGAACCATTAACGGGGGACGAGCAGTACTTC
TRBD1,many,TRBJ2-7,TRBV29-1,CSVEARDRQSYEQYF,TGCAGCGTTGAAGCCCGGGACAGGCAATCCTACGAGCAGTACTTC
.,many,TRBJ2-3,TRBV9,CASSLDLAPPDTQYF,TGTGCCAGCAGCCTGGACCTAGCACCCCCAGATACGCAGTATTTT
.,few,TRBJ2-3,TRBV10-3,CAISEVGRAASTDTQYF,TGTGCCATCAGTGAGGTAGGGCGCGCTGCTAGCACAGATACGCAGTATTTT
TRBD1,many,TRBJ1-1,TRBV29-1,CSVEAGGNTEAFF,TGCAGCGTTGAAGCAGGGGGGAACACTGAAGCTTTCTTT
.,few,TRBJ1-1,TRBV18,CASSPPPTQSLNTEAFF,TGTGCCAGCTCACCACCTCCGACGCAGAGCCTGAACACTGAAGCTTTCTTT
TRBD2,few,TRBJ2-3,TRBV4-3,CASSQDKTSGTDTQYF,TGCGCCAGCAGCCAAGATAAGACTAGCGGAACAGATACGCAGTATTTT
.,.,TRBJ2-1,TRBV20-1,CSANVDTYNEQFF,TGCAGTGCTAACGTAGATACCTACAATGAGCAGTTCTTC